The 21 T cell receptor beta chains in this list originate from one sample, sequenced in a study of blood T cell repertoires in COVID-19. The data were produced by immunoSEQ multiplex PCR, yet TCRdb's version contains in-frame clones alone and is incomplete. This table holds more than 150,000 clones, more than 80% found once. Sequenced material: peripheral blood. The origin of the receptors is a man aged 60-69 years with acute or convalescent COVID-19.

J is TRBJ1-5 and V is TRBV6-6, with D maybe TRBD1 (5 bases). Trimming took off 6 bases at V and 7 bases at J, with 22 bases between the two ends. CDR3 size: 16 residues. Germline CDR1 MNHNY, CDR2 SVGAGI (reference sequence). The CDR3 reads CASSRLGEGSGQPQHF. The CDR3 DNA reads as TGTGCCAGCAGCCGTCTGGGGGAGGGTTCGGGACAGCCCCAGCATTTT.

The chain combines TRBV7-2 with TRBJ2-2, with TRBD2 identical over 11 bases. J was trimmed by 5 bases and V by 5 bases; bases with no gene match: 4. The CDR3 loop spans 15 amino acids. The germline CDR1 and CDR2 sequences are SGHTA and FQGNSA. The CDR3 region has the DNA TGTGCCAGCAGCCCTAGCGGGGGGCGTACCGGGGAGCTGTTTTTT. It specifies CASSPSGGRTGELFF.

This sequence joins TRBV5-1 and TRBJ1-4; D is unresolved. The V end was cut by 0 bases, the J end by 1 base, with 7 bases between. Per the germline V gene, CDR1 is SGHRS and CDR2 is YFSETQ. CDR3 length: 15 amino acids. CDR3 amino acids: CASSLDGRTNEKLFF. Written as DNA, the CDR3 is TGCGCCAGCAGCTTGGATGGGAGAACTAATGAAAAACTGTTTTTT.

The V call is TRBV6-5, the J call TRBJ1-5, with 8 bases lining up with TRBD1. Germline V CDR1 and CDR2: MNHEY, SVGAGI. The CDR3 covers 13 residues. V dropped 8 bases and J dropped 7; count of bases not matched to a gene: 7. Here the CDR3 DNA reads TGTGCCAGCGACAGGGGAGGATTCCAGCCCCAGCATTTT. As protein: CASDRGGFQPQHF.

The CDR3 nucleotides read TGTGCCTGGAGTGTAAGCCCTGGGACTCCCAACTATGGCTACACCTTC. As protein: CAWSVSPGTPNYGYTF. The chain recombines TRBV30 with TRBJ1-2; D is possibly TRBD1 (5 bases). CDR1 is GTSNPN, CDR2 SVGIG, per germline (reference sequence). V was cut by 0 bases and J by 2 bases, with 16 bases left in between. The CDR3 consists of 16 residues.

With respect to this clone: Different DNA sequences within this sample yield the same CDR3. The chain's CDR3 is CASSLGQGGYEQYF. The CDR3 DNA reads TGTGCCAGCAGCTTAGGACAGGGGGGCTACGAGCAGTACTTC. J is TRBJ2-7 and V is TRBV7-2; 9 bases are shared with TRBD1. The CDR3 spans 14 residues. Trimming at V came to 1 base and at J to 3 bases, leaving 1 base not matched to a gene. Germline CDR1 is SGHTA and CDR2 is FQGNSA.

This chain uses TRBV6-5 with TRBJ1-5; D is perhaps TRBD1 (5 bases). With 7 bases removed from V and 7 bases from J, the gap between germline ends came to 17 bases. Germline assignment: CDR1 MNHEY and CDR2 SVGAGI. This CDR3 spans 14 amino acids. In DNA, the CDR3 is TGTGCCAGCACCGGAGGGGACTGGCGCCAGCCCCAGCATTTT. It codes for CASTGGDWRQPQHF.

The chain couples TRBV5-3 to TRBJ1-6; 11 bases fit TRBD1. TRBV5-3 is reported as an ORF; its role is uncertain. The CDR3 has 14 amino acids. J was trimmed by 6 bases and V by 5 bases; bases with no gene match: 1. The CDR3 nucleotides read TGTGCCAGAAGGGACAGGGGGCGTAATTCACCCCTCCACTTT. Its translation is CARRDRGRNSPLHF.

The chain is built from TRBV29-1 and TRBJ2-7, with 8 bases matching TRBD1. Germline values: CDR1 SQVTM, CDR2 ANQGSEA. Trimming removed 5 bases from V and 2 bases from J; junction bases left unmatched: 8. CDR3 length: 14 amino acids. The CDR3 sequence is CSVSTGAGTYEQYF. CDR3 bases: TGCAGCGTTTCGACAGGGGCGGGGACCTACGAGCAGTACTTC.

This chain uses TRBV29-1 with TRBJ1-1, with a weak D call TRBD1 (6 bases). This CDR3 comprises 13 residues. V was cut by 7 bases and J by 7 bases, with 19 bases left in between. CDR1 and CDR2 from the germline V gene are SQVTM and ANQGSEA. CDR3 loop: CSASGQGRIEAFF. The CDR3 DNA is TGCAGCGCATCAGGGCAGGGGCGTATTGAAGCTTTCTTT.

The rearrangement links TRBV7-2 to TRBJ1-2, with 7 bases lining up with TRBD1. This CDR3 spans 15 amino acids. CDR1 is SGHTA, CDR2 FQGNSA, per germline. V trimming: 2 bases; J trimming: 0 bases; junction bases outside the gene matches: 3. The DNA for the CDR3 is TGTGCCAGCAGCTTAACGGGACAGCCTAACTATGGCTACACCTTC. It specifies CASSLTGQPNYGYTF.

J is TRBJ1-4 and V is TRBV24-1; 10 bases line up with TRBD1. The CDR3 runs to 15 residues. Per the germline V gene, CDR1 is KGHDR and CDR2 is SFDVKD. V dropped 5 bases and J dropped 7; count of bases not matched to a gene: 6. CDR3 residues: CATSAATGGREKLFF. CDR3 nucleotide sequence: TGTGCCACCAGTGCCGCGACAGGGGGCCGTGAAAAACTGTTTTTT.

CDR3: CASSQDGTGGSGAKNIQYF. DNA for the CDR3: TGTGCCAGCAGCCAAGACGGTACTGGGGGGAGTGGGGCCAAAAACATTCAGTACTTC. The J gene is TRBJ2-4, the V gene TRBV3-1 (or the pseudogene TRBV3-2); D perhaps matches TRBD2 (6 bases). Looked up from germline, CDR1 is LGHDT and CDR2 is YNNKEL (reference sequence). Trimming left V 0 bases short and J 1 base short, with 19 bases between. This CDR3 contains 19 residues.

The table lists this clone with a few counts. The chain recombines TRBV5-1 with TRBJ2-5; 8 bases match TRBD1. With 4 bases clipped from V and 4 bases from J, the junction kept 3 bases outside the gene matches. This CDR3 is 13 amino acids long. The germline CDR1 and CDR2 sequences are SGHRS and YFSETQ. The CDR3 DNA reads TGCGCCAGCAGCCCCGGGACAGGAGAGACCCAGTACTTC. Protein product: CASSPGTGETQYF. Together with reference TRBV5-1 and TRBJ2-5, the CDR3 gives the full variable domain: KAGVTQTPRYLIKTRGQQVTLSCSPISGHRSVSWYQQTPGQGLQFLFEYFSETQRNKGNFPGRFSGRQFSNSRSEMNVSTLELGDSALYLCASSPGTGETQYFGPGTRLLVL.

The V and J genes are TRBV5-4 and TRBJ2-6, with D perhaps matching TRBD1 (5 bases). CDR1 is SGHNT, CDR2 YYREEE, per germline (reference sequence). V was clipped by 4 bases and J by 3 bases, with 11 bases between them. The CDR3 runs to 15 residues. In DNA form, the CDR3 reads TGTGCCAGCAGCCCAAGGGGCAATGGGGCCAACGTCCTGACTTTC. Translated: CASSPRGNGANVLTF. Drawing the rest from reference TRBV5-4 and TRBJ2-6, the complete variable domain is ETGVTQSPTHLIKTRGQQVTLRCSSQSGHNTVSWYQQALGQGPQFIFQYYREEENGRGNFPPRFSGLQFPNYSSELNVNALELDDSALYLCASSPRGNGANVLTFGAGSRLTVL.

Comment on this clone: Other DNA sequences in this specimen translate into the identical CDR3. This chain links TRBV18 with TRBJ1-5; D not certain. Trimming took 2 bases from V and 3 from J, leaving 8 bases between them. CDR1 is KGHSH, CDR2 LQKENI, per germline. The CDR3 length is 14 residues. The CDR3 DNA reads TGTGCCAGCTCACCAGACGGGATCAATCAGCCCCAGCATTTT. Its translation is CASSPDGINQPQHF.

DNA for the CDR3: TGTGCCAGCAGCTTGGGACTAGCGGGACTCAATGAGCAGTTCTTC. Translating gives CASSLGLAGLNEQFF. The V call is TRBV7-9, the J call TRBJ2-1; 13 nucleotides line up with TRBD2. Germline V lookup: CDR1 SEHNR, CDR2 FQNEAQ (reference sequence). The V segment lost 3 bases and the J segment 6 bases; nucleotides outside the gene matches: 2. The length of the CDR3 is 15 residues.

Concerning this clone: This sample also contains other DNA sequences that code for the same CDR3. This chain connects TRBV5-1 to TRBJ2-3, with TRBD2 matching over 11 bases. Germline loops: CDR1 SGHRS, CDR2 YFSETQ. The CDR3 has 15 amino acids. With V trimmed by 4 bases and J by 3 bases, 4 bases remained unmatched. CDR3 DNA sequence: TGCGCCAGCAGCCTAGCGGGGGGCGGTACAGATACGCAGTATTTT. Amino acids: CASSLAGGGTDTQYF.

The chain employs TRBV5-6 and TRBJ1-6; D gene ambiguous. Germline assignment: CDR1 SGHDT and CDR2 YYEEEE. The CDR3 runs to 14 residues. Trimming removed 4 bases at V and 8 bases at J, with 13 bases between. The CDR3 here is CASSGRGRDSPLHF. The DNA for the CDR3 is TGTGCCAGCAGCGGGAGAGGGCGAGATTCACCCCTCCACTTT.

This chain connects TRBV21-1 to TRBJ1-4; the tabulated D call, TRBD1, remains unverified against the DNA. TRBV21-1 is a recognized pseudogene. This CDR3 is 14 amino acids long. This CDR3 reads CASSRYRVGEKLFF. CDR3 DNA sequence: TGTGCCAGCAGCCGGTACAGGGTTGGGGAAAAACTGTTTTTT.

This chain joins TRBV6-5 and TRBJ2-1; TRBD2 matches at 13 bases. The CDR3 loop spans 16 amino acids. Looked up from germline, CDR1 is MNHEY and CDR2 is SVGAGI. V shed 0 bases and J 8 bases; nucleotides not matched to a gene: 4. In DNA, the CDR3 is TGTGCCAGCAGTTACTCCGGGACTAGCGGGGTTCATGAGCAGTTCTTC. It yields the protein CASSYSGTSGVHEQFF.